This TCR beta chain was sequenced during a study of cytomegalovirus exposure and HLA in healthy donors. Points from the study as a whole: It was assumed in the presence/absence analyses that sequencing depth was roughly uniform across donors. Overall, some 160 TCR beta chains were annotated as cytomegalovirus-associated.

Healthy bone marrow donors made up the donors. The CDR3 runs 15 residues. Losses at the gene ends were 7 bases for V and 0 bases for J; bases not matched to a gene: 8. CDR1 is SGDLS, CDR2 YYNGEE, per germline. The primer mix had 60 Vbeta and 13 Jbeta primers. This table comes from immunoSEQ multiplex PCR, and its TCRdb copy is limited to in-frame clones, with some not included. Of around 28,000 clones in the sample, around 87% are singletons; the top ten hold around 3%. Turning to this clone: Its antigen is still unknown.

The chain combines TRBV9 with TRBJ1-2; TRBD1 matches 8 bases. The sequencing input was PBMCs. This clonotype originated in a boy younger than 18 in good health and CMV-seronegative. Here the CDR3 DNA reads TGTGCCAGCGGGGCAGGGACAGGCCCTAACTATGGCTACACCTTC. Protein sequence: CASGAGTGPNYGYTF.